This entry lists 24 T cell receptor beta chains sequenced from one sample in a study of T cell responses to AZD1222 COVID-19 vaccine. Profiled with immunoSEQ multiplex PCR; TCRdb holds only in-frame clones, not every one. The sample contains more than 95,000 clones, 85% to 95% of which appear only once. This specimen consisted of peripheral blood, obtained on day 0 of AZD1222 vaccination. The receptors were gathered from an adult in good health.

The chain recombines TRBV12-3 or TRBV12-4 with TRBJ1-4, with unresolved D. The CDR3 sequence is 13 residues long. The V end lost 2 bases, the J end lost 5 bases, and 6 bases lay between the germline ends. In DNA, the CDR3 is TGTGCCAGCAGTTTAACGTCCAATGAAAAACTGTTTTTT. Amino acids: CASSLTSNEKLFF.

The J gene is TRBJ1-1, the V gene TRBV6-5; D remains ambiguous. Germline V gene lookup returns CDR1 MNHEY and CDR2 SVGAGI. This CDR3 region has 11 residues. V was clipped by 6 bases and J by 8 bases, with 10 bases between them. The CDR3 DNA reads TGTGCCAGCAGCTCCACGGGGGAAGCTTTCTTT. This encodes CASSSTGEAFF.

This clone occurred once. The chain carries TRBV28 and TRBJ1-2, with a tentative D call TRBD1 (6 bases). V lost 3 bases and J 6 bases, leaving 11 bases between the germline ends. Germline V gives CDR1 MDHEN, CDR2 SYDVKM. CDR3 size: 13 residues. In nucleotides, the CDR3 is TGTGCCAGCAGTTTGGGGGGGGCGCATGGCTACACCTTC. Residues: CASSLGGAHGYTF.

V and J are TRBV27 and TRBJ1-4, with D perhaps TRBD1 (5 bases). The length of the CDR3 is 16 residues. Trimming removed 4 bases from V and 1 base from J, with 13 bases in between. Germline V gene lookup returns CDR1 MNHEY and CDR2 SMNVEV (reference sequence). The chain's CDR3 is CASSSGGWKTNEKLFF. For the CDR3, the DNA is TGTGCCAGCAGTTCCGGGGGTTGGAAAACTAATGAAAAACTGTTTTTT.

The chain is built from TRBV6-5 and TRBJ2-1; D perhaps matches TRBD2 (5 bases). V gave up 5 bases and J gave up 6 bases, with 11 bases separating them. The CDR3 totals 13 residues. Germline V gene sequence: CDR1 MNHEY, CDR2 SVGAGI. The CDR3 loop is CASSRTTSNEQFF. CDR3 nucleotide sequence: TGTGCCAGCAGTCGAACCACTAGCAATGAGCAGTTCTTC.

The chain couples TRBV7-6 to TRBJ2-5; D possibly corresponds to TRBD2 (5 bases). The germline V and J ends were trimmed by 1 base and 5 bases, with 8 bases remaining between them. The CDR3 extends over 13 amino acids. Per the germline V gene, CDR1 is SGHVS and CDR2 is FNYEAQ. The CDR3 here is CASSLVGEETQYF. Written as DNA, the CDR3 is TGTGCCAGCAGCTTAGTCGGGGAGGAGACCCAGTACTTC.

V is TRBV29-1 and J is TRBJ2-5; 8 bases are shared with TRBD1. J lost 5 bases, V lost 3 bases, and 11 bases had no gene match. Germline values: CDR1 SQVTM, CDR2 ANQGSEA. CDR3 length: 15 amino acids. The DNA of the CDR3 is TGCAGCGTTGACCCGACAGGGGCGGATTGGGAGACCCAGTACTTC. It yields the protein CSVDPTGADWETQYF.

The chain links TRBV6-5 to TRBJ1-5; D not certain. The CDR3 is 14 amino acids. V was clipped by 3 bases and J by 7 bases, with 13 bases between them. Germline loops: CDR1 MNHEY, CDR2 SVGAGI. DNA of the CDR3: TGTGCCAGCAGTTATTCCGGGAGGGAGCAGCCCCAGCATTTT. This gives the protein CASSYSGREQPQHF.

CDR3 sequence: CASSSGWGVTTISNQPQHF. The CDR3 DNA follows: TGTGCCAGCAGCTCCGGCTGGGGGGTGACAACTATAAGCAATCAGCCCCAGCATTTT. The chain is built from TRBV7-9 and TRBJ1-5, with D maybe TRBD1 (5 bases). Between the trimmed V and J ends, which lost 4 bases and 1 base, there was a span of 23 bases. The CDR3 covers 19 residues. Germline V gives CDR1 SEHNR, CDR2 FQNEAQ (reference sequence). The full variable domain, rest sourced from reference TRBV7-9 and TRBJ1-5, is DTGVSQNPRHKITKRGQNVTFRCDPISEHNRLYWYRQTLGQGPEFLTYFQNEAQLEKSRLLSDRFSAERPKGSFSTLEIQRTEQGDSAMYLCASSSGWGVTTISNQPQHFGDGTRLSIL.

The J gene is TRBJ1-1, the V gene TRBV4-2; D call uncertain. The CDR3 is made up of 11 amino acids. V was pared by 4 bases and J by 7 bases, with 7 bases between. Germline V gives CDR1 LGHNA, CDR2 YNFKEQ. CDR3: CASSLGSEAFF. CDR3 sequence (DNA): TGTGCCAGCAGCCTAGGCAGTGAAGCTTTCTTT.

This clone was picked up one time. The genes are TRBV24-1 and TRBJ1-2; a possible D gene is TRBD1 (6 bases). CDR3 length: 15 amino acids. Trimming pared 8 bases from V and 5 bases from J, leaving 20 bases between. The germline V gene encodes CDR1 KGHDR and CDR2 SFDVKD. The DNA for the CDR3 is TGTGCCACCAAAAAGGACAGCCGTAGACTTTATGGCTACACCTTC. Translating it yields CATKKDSRRLYGYTF.

J is TRBJ1-5 and V is TRBV19; TRBD1 matches 7 bases. The germline gives CDR1 LNHDA, CDR2 SQIVND (reference sequence). The V segment lost 1 base and the J segment 5 bases; nucleotides outside the gene matches: 8. This CDR3 has 16 amino acids. CDR3 nucleotide sequence: TGTGCCAGTAGTATAGTCGGACAGGTCGTCTATCAGCCCCAGCATTTT. Protein product: CASSIVGQVVYQPQHF.

The rearrangement uses TRBV7-6 and TRBJ2-1; 9 nucleotides agree with TRBD2. J was trimmed by 6 bases and V by 5 bases; bases with no gene match: 11. The CDR3 is made up of 16 amino acids. The germline V gene has CDR1 SGHVS and CDR2 FNYEAQ. CDR3 sequence reads: CASSPDIAGVGNEQFF. The CDR3 nucleotides read TGTGCCAGCAGCCCAGATATAGCGGGAGTCGGCAATGAGCAGTTCTTC.

V usage is TRBV5-8 and J usage is TRBJ1-1, with TRBD1 identical over 8 bases. Losses at the gene ends were 2 bases for V and 5 bases for J; bases not matched to a gene: 11. Germline V gene lookup returns CDR1 SGHTS and CDR2 YDEGEE. The CDR3 is made up of 16 amino acids. The CDR3 sequence: CASSLQGGTLGTEAFF. DNA for the CDR3: TGTGCCAGCAGCTTACAGGGGGGTACCCTAGGTACTGAAGCTTTCTTT. The whole variable domain, remainder taken from reference TRBV5-8 and TRBJ1-1, is EAGVTQSPTHLIKTRGQQATLRCSPISGHTSVYWYQQALGLGLQFLLWYDEGEERNRGNFPPRFSGRQFPNYSSELNVNALELEDSALYLCASSLQGGTLGTEAFFGQGTRLTVV.

The gene calls are TRBV2 and TRBJ2-7, with 8 bases identical to TRBD2. The germline gives CDR1 SNHLY, CDR2 FYNNEI. The ends lost 7 bases at V and 4 bases at J; junction bases unmatched: 18. The CDR3 consists of 17 residues. The CDR3 is CASIRNPPGTRGYEQYF. For the CDR3, the DNA is TGTGCCAGCATCCGCAACCCCCCAGGGACTAGAGGTTACGAGCAGTACTTC. Full variable domain (missing parts from reference TRBV2 and TRBJ2-7): EPEVTQTPSHQVTQMGQEVILRCVPISNHLYFYWYRQILGQKVEFLVSFYNNEISEKSEIFDDQFSVERPDGSNFTLKIRSTKLEDSAMYFCASIRNPPGTRGYEQYFGPGTRLTVT.

The chain couples TRBV28 to TRBJ1-5; 9 nucleotides agree with TRBD1. The CDR3 consists of 19 residues. The V segment lost 1 base and the J segment 0 bases; nucleotides outside the gene matches: 10. Germline V lookup: CDR1 MDHEN, CDR2 SYDVKM. CDR3 sequence: CASSLLGTGLIYSNQPQHF. In nucleotides, the CDR3 is TGTGCCAGCAGTTTATTGGGGACAGGGCTAATTTATAGCAATCAGCCCCAGCATTTT.

J is TRBJ2-3 and V is TRBV11-2, with D uncertain. In germline, CDR1 is SGHAT, CDR2 FQNNGV. V was pared by 8 bases and J by 6 bases, with 9 bases between. The CDR3 totals 11 residues. Here the CDR3 reads CASSLSDTQYF. In nucleotides, the CDR3 is TGTGCCAGCTCCCTTTCGGATACGCAGTATTTT. Based on the CDR3 plus reference TRBV11-2 and TRBJ2-3, the full variable domain is EAGVAQSPRYKIIEKRQSVAFWCNPISGHATLYWYQQILGQGPKLLIQFQNNGVVDDSQLPKDRFSAERLKGVDSTLKIQPAKLEDSAVYLCASSLSDTQYFGPGTRLTVL.

The V and J genes are TRBV27 and TRBJ1-5; weak D call: TRBD1 (6 bases). The CDR3 extends over 15 amino acids. Germline-derived CDR1 and CDR2 are MNHEY and SMNVEV (reference sequence). V was cut by 6 bases and J by 1 base, with 13 bases left in between. The CDR3 protein is CASRGRGISNQPQHF. CDR3 nucleotide sequence: TGTGCCAGCAGAGGGAGGGGGATCAGCAATCAGCCCCAGCATTTT.

Only one count was recorded for this clone. This chain connects TRBV5-1 to TRBJ2-1; either TRBD1 or TRBD2 may supply D (7 bases each). This CDR3 is 15 amino acids long. The V gene lost 3 bases and the J gene lost 7 bases, with 17 bases spanning the gap. The V gene's germline CDR1 is SGHRS and CDR2 YFSETQ. The CDR3 reads CASSYSGSGGNEQFF. In DNA, the CDR3 is TGCGCCAGCAGCTATAGCGGGTCAGGGGGGAATGAGCAGTTCTTC.

The chain uses TRBV19 and TRBJ2-1; D is undetermined. Deletions cut 3 bases from V and 12 bases from J, with 9 bases between. The CDR3 loop spans 11 amino acids. Germline-derived CDR1 and CDR2 are LNHDA and SQIVND (reference sequence). CDR3 nucleotides: TGTGCCAGTAGTATGGGTTCCGGGCAGTTCTTC. Translating it yields CASSMGSGQFF.

This clone was recorded once. The chain links TRBV18 to TRBJ1-2; 8 bases agree with TRBD1. The V and J ends lost 3 bases and 6 bases, in that order; junction bases with no gene match: 9. Germline loops: CDR1 KGHSH, CDR2 LQKENI. The length of the CDR3 is 15 residues. CDR3 bases: TGTGCCAGCTCACCCCAGGGGGCGTATTTCGATGGCTACACCTTC. Its translation is CASSPQGAYFDGYTF.

This rearrangement joins TRBV5-1 to TRBJ2-7; possibly TRBD1 for D (6 bases). Trimming took off 0 bases at V and 11 bases at J, with 15 bases between the two ends. The germline V gene encodes CDR1 SGHRS and CDR2 YFSETQ. CDR3 length: 13 amino acids. This CDR3 is CASSLVQGGDEYF. The CDR3 coding sequence is TGCGCCAGCAGCTTGGTCCAAGGGGGAGATGAGTACTTC.

This clone was detected once. Germline is not matched at one junction end, which may reflect a read error. This chain links TRBV7-7 with TRBJ2-1, with D uncertain. The germline V gene has CDR1 SSHAT and CDR2 FNYEAQ (reference sequence). CDR3 length equals 18 residues. CDR3 in DNA: TGTGCTAGCAGCTTAGACTCTCCCGCCCTCGACCCGTCGGGTGAGCAGTTCTTC. This gives the protein CASSLDSPALDPSGEQFF.

This clone was found once. The chain employs TRBV7-3 and TRBJ2-3; TRBD2 is a possible D gene (5 bases). This CDR3 has 15 residues. The V end lost 6 bases, the J end lost 2 bases, and 15 bases lay between the germline ends. Germline assignment: CDR1 SGHTA and CDR2 FQGTGA. The CDR3 sequence: CASSPDSGNTDTQYF. The CDR3 region has the DNA TGTGCCAGCAGTCCGGACTCAGGAAACACAGATACGCAGTATTTT.